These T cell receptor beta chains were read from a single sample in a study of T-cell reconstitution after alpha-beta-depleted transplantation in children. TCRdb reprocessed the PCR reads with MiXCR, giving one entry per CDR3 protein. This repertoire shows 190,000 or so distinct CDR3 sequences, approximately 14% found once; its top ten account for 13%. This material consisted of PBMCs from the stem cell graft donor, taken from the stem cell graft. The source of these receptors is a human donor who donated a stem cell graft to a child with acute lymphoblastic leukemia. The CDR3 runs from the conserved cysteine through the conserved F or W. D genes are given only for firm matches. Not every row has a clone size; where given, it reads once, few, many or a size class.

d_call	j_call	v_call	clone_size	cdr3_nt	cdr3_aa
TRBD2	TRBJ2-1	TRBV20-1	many	TGCAGTGCTAGAGATCTCAATCTAGCGGGAGTTACCCACAATGAGCAGTTCTTC	CSARDLNLAGVTHNEQFF
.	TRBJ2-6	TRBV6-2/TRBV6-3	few	TGTGCCAGCTCCCCCAGGGCCTCTGGGGCCAACGTCCTGACTTTC	CASSPRASGANVLTF
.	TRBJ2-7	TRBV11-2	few	TGTGCCAGCAGTGTCAGTTGGGGGGACTCCTACGAGCAGTACTTC	CASSVSWGDSYEQYF
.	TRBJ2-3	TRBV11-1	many	TGTGCCAGCCACTCTAGGAGCACAGATACGCAGTATTTT	CASHSRSTDTQYF
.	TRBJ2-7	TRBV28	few	TGTGCCAGCAGTTTTGAGTATGTAACGACAGCCTATGGGGGGCAATACGAGCAGTACTTC	CASSFEYVTTAYGGQYEQYF
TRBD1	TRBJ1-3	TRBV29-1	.	TGCAGCGTGGTTACAGGGGGCGGAAACACCATATATTTT	CSVVTGGGNTIYF
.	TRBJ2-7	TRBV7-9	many	TGTGCCAGCAGCCCATCGCTGCGGGGTCAGGGCTCCTACGAGCAGTACTTC	CASSPSLRGQGSYEQYF
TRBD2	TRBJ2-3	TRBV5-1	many	TGCGCCAGCAGCGCAATACTAGCGGACACAGATACGCAGTATTTT	CASSAILADTDTQYF
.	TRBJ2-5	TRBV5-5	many	TGTGCCAGCAGCCGCTGGACAGTAAATGCGGAGACCCAGTACTTC	CASSRWTVNAETQYF
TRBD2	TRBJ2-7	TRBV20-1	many	TGCAGTGCTAGAAGGACTAGCGGGAGCTCCTACGAGCAGTACTTC	CSARRTSGSSYEQYF
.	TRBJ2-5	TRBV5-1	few	TGCGCCAGCAGCGGTGGCCCCCGAGATGGGACCCAGTACTTC	CASSGGPRDGTQYF
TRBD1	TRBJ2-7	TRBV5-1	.	TGCGCCAGCAGCCCCGGAGGGGGACAGGGTATGTACGAGCAGTACTTC	CASSPGGGQGMYEQYF
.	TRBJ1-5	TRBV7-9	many	TGTGCCAGCACCCAAAACCGGAAGCAGCCCCAGCATTTT	CASTQNRKQPQHF
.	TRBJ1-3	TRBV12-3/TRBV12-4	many	TGTGCCAGCAGGGTCCCAGAGGGCGGAAACACCATATATTTT	CASRVPEGGNTIYF
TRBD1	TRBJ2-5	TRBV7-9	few	TGTGCCAGCAGCTCAAACAGGGGGCGCTTGGAGACCCAGTACTTC	CASSSNRGRLETQYF
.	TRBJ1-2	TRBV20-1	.	TGCAGTACCCCGCTCGGAGGGACCTCTAACTATGGCTACACCTTC	CSTPLGGTSNYGYTF